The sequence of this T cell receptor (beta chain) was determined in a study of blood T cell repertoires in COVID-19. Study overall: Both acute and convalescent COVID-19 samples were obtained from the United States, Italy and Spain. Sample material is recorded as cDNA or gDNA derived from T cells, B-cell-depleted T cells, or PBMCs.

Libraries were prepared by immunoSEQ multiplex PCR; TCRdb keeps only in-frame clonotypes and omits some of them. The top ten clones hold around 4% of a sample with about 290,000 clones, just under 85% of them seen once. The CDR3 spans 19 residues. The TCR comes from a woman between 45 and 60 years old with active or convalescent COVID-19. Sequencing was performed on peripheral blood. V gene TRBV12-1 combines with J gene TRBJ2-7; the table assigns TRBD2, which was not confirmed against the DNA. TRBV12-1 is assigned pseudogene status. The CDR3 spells CASSFLGGLCRGTSYEQYF. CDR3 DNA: TGTGCCAGCAGCTTCCTGGGAGGGCTCTGTCGGGGCACCTCCTACGAGCAGTACTTC.